Sequencing of this TCR beta chain was carried out in a study of T-cell reconstitution after alpha-beta-depleted transplantation in children. CDR1 and CDR2 from the germline V gene are DFQATT and SNEGSKA (reference sequence). The CDR3 is 16 residues long. The ends were cut back, 0 bases at V and 2 bases at J, with 14 bases in the middle. Unique molecular identifiers were incorporated during preparation of the TCRbeta library. TCRdb redid the calling of the PCR reads with MiXCR, one entry per CDR3 protein. There are over 150,000 distinct CDR3 sequences in the sample; roughly 14% occur only once, and under 15% lies in the top ten. This clonotype was counted a few times.

This specimen was PBMCs from the stem cell graft donor, taken from the stem cell graft. The receptor was isolated from a human donor who donated a stem cell graft to a child with acute lymphoblastic leukemia. The chain combines TRBV20-1 with TRBJ1-5; D unclear. The CDR3 sequence: CSAREGRRDGNQPQHF. The CDR3 nucleotides read TGCAGTGCTAGAGAAGGGAGGCGAGATGGCAATCAGCCCCAGCATTTT.